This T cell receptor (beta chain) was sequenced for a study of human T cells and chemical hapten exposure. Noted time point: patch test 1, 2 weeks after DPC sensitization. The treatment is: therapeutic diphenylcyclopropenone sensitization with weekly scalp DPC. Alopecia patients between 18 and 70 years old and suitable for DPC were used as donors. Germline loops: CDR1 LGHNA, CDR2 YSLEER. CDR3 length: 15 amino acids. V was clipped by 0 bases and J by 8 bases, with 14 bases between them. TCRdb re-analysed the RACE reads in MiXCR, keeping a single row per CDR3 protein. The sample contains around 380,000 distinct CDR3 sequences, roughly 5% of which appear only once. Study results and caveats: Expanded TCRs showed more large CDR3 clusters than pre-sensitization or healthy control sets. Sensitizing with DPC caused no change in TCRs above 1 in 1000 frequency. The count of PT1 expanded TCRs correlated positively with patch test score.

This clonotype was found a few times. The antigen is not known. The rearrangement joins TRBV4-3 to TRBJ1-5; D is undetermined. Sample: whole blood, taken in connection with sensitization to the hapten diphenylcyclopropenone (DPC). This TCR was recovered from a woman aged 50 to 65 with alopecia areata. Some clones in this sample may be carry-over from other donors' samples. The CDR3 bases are TGCGCCAGCAGCCAAGATCAAAGGGCTACGGAGCCCCAGCATTTT. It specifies CASSQDQRATEPQHF.